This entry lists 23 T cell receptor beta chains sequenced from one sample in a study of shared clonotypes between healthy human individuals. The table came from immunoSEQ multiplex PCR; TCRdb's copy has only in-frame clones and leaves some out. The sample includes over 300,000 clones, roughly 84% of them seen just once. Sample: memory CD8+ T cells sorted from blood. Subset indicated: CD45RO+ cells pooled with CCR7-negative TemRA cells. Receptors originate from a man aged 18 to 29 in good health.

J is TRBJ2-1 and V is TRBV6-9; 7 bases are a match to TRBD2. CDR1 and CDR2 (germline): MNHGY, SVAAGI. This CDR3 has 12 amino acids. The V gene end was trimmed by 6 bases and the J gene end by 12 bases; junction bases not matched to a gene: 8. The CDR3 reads CASSSKRDLQFF. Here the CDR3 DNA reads TGTGCCAGCAGCTCTAAGCGGGATTTGCAGTTCTTC.

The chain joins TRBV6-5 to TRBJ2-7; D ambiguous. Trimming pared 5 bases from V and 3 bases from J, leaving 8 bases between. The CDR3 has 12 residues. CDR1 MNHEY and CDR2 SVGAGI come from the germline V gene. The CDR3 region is CASSLDNYEQYF. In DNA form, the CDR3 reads TGTGCCAGCAGTCTCGACAACTACGAGCAGTACTTC.

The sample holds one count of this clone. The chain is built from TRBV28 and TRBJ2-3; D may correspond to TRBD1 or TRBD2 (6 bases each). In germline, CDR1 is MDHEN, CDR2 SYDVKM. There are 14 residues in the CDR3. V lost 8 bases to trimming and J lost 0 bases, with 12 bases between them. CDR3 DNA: TGTGCCAGCGGGGGGCCCCTCAGCACAGATACGCAGTATTTT. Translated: CASGGPLSTDTQYF. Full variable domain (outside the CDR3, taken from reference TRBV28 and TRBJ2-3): DVKVTQSSRYLVKRTGEKVFLECVQDMDHENMFWYRQDPGLGLRLIYFSYDVKMKEKGDIPEGYSVSREKKERFSLILESASTNQTSMYLCASGGPLSTDTQYFGPGTRLTVL.

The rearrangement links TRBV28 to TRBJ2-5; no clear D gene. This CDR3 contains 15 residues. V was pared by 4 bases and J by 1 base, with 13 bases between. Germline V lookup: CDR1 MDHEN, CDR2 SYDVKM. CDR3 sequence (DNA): TGTGCCAGCAGTTCGCTTGTGGGCCTCCAAGAGACCCAGTACTTC. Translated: CASSSLVGLQETQYF.

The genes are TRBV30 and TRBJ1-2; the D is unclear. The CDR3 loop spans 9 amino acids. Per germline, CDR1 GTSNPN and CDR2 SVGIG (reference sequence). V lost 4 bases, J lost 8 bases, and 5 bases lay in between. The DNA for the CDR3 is TGTGCCTGGATGGAGGGCTACACCTTC. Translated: CAWMEGYTF.

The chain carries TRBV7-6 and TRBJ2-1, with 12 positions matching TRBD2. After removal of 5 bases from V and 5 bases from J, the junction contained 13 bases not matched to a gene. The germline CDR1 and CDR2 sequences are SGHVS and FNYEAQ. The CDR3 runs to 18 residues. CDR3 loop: CASSEPALAGGPDNEQFF. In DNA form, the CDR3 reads TGTGCCAGCAGCGAGCCCGCCCTAGCGGGGGGGCCCGACAATGAGCAGTTCTTC. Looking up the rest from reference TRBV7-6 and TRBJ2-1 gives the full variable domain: GAGVSQSPRYKVTKRGQDVALRCDPISGHVSLYWYRQALGQGPEFLTYFNYEAQQDKSGLPNDRFSAERPEGSISTLTIQRTEQRDSAMYRCASSEPALAGGPDNEQFFGPGTRLTVL.

For the CDR3, the DNA is TGTGCCAGCAAAAGGGACAGTCACTACGAGCAGTACTTC. Its protein is CASKRDSHYEQYF. This sequence joins TRBV11-2 and TRBJ2-7, with TRBD1 identical over 7 bases. There are 13 residues in the CDR3. CDR1 and CDR2 from the germline V gene are SGHAT and FQNNGV. Trimming removed 7 bases from V and 3 bases from J; junction bases left unmatched: 6.

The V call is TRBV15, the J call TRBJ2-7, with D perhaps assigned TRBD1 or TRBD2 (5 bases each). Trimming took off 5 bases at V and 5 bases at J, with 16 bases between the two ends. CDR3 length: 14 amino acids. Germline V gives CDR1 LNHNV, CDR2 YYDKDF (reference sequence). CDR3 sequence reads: CATSVIRDLNEQYF. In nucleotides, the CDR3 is TGTGCCACCAGCGTTATCCGGGACCTCAACGAGCAGTACTTC.

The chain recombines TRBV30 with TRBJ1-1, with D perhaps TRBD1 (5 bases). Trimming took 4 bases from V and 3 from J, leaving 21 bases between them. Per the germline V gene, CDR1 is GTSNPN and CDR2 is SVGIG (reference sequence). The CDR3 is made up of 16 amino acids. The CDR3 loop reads CAWTTGDSLWDTEAFF. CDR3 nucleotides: TGTGCCTGGACAACGGGGGATTCCCTGTGGGACACTGAAGCTTTCTTT.

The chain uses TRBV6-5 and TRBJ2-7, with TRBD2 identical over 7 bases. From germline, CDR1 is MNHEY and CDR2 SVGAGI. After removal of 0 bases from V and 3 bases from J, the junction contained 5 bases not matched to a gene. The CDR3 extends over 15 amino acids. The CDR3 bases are TGTGCCAGCAGTTACTCTGGGCTAGCGGTCTACGAGCAGTACTTC. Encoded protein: CASSYSGLAVYEQYF.

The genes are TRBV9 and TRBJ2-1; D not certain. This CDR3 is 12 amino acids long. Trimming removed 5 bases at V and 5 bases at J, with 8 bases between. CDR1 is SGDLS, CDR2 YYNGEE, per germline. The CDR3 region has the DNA TGTGCCAGCAGTGTCTCGGACAATGAGCAGTTCTTC. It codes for CASSVSDNEQFF. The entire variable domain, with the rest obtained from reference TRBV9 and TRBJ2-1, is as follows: DSGVTQTPKHLITATGQRVTLRCSPRSGDLSVYWYQQSLDQGLQFLIQYYNGEERAKGNILERFSAQQFPDLHSELNLSSLELGDSALYFCASSVSDNEQFFGPGTRLTVL.

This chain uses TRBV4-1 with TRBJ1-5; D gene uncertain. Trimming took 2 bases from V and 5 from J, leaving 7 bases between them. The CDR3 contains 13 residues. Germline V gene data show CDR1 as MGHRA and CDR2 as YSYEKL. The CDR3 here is CASSQIWDQPQHF. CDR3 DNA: TGCGCCAGCAGCCAAATATGGGATCAGCCCCAGCATTTT.

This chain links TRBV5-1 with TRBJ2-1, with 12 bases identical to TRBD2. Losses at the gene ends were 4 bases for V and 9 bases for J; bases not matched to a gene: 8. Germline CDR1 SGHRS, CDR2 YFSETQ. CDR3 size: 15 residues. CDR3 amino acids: CASSPLAGGSLEQFF. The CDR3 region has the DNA TGCGCCAGCAGCCCACTAGCGGGGGGATCCCTTGAGCAGTTCTTC.

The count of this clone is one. CDR3 residues: CASSSRIGTEAFF. CDR3 in DNA: TGTGCCAGCAGCTCTCGGATCGGTACTGAAGCTTTCTTT. The chain joins TRBV7-6 to TRBJ1-1, with D hard to call. The CDR3 is 13 amino acids. CDR1 is SGHVS, CDR2 FNYEAQ, per germline. Trimming took off 4 bases at V and 5 bases at J, with 11 bases between the two ends.

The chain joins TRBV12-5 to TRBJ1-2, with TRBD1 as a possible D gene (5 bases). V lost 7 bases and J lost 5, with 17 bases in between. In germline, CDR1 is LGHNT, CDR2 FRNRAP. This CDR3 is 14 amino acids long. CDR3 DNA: TGTGCTAGTGCCCGTCGCGCAGGGCCTTATGGCTACACCTTC. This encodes CASARRAGPYGYTF.

The CDR3 reads CASTTGYYGYTF. CDR3 in DNA: TGTGCCAGCACCACAGGGTACTATGGCTACACCTTC. This chain uses TRBV11-2 with TRBJ1-2; possibly TRBD1 for D (6 bases). The CDR3 has 12 residues. V lost 7 bases to trimming and J lost 3 bases, with 9 bases between them. Germline CDR1 reads SGHAT; CDR2 reads FQNNGV.

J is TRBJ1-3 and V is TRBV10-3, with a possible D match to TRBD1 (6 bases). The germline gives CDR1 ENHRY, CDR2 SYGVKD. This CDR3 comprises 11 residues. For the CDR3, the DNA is TGTGCTGGGGGCGTTGGAAACACCATATATTTT. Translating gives CAGGVGNTIYF.

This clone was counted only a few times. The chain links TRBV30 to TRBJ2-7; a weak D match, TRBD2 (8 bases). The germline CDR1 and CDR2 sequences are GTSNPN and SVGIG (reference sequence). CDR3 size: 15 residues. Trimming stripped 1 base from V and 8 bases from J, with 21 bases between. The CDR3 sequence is CAWSGGTAGASQQYF. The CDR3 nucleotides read TGTGCCTGGAGTGGAGGGACAGCGGGGGCATCGCAGCAGTACTTC.

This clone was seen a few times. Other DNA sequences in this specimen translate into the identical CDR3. This CDR3 is CASSLQGAYEQYF. CDR3 in DNA: TGTGCCAGCAGTCTACAGGGGGCCTACGAGCAGTACTTC. The chain combines TRBV27 with TRBJ2-7, with 8 nucleotides matching TRBD1. V lost 5 bases and J lost 2; bases outside the gene matches: 2. The CDR3 spans 13 residues. In germline, CDR1 is MNHEY, CDR2 SMNVEV (reference sequence).

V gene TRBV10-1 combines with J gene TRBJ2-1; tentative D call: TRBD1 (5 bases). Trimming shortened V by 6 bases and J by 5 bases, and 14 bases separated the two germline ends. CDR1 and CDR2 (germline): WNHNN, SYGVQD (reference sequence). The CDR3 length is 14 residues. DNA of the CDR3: TGCGCCAGCAGCGATATTCTGACAGACAATGAGCAGTTCTTC. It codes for CASSDILTDNEQFF.

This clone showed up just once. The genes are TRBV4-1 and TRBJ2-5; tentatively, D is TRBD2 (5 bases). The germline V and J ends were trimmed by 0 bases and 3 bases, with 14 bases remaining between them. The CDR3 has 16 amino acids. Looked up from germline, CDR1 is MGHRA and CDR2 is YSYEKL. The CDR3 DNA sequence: TGCGCCAGCAGCCAAGATTTCGATAGCGAAGAAGAGACCCAGTACTTC. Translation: CASSQDFDSEEETQYF.

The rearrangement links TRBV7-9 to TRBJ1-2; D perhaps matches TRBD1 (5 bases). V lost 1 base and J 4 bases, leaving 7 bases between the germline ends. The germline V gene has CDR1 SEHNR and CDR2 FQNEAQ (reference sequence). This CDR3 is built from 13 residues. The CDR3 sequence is CASSLGTIYGYTF. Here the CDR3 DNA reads TGTGCCAGCAGCTTAGGGACAATCTATGGCTACACCTTC.

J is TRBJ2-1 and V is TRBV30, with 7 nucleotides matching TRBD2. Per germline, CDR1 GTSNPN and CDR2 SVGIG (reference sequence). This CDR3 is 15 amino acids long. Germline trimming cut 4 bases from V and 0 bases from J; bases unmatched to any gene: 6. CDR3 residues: CAWTSSGSSYNEQFF. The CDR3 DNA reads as TGTGCCTGGACCTCTAGCGGAAGCTCCTACAATGAGCAGTTCTTC.